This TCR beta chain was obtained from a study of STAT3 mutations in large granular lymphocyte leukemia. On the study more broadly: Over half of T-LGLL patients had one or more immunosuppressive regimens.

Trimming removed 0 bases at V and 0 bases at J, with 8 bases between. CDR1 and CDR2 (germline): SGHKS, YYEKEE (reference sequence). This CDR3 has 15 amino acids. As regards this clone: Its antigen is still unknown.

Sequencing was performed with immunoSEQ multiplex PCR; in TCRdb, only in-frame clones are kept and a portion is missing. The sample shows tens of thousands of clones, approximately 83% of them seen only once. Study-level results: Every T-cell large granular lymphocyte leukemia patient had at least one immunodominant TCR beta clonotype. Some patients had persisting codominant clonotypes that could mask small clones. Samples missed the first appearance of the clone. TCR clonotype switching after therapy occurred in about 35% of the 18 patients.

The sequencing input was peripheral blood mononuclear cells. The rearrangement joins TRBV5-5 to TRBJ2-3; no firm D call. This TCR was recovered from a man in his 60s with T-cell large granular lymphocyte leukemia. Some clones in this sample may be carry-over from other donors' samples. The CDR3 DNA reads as TGTGCCAGCAGCTTGGGGCTGACTAGCACAGATACGCAGTATTTT. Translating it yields CASSLGLTSTDTQYF. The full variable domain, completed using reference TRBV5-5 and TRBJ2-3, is DAGVTQSPTHLIKTRGQQVTLRCSPISGHKSVSWYQQVLGQGPQFIFQYYEKEERGRGNFPDRFSARQFPNYSSELNVNALLLGDSALYLCASSLGLTSTDTQYFGPGTRLTVL.